The rows below give T cell receptor beta chains drawn from one sample of a study of blood T cell repertoires in COVID-19. TCRdb's table, derived via immunoSEQ multiplex PCR, lists solely in-frame clones and lacks some. The data contain 18,000 or so clones, 89% of them singletons. The sequenced material came from peripheral blood. These receptors came from a man between 60 and 75 years old with active COVID-19. The CDR3 runs from the conserved cysteine through the conserved F or W. The D gene is left open where the match is weak. The listing skips clone size in some rows; elsewhere it reads once, few, many or a size class.

cdr3_aa: CASSTHSTGPAWTEAFF
cdr3_nt: TGTGCCAGCAGTACCCACTCTACAGGTCCTGCATGGACTGAAGCTTTCTTT
v_call: TRBV7-2
d_call: -
clone_size: once
j_call: TRBJ1-1

cdr3_aa: CASSQTGTYEQYF
cdr3_nt: TGCGCCAGCAGCCAGACAGGTACCTACGAGCAGTACTTC
v_call: TRBV5-1
d_call: -
clone_size: -
j_call: TRBJ2-7

cdr3_aa: CASSLDRGKGQYF
cdr3_nt: TGTGCCAGCAGCCTCGACAGGGGGAAGGGGCAGTACTTC
v_call: TRBV4-2
d_call: TRBD1
clone_size: -
j_call: TRBJ2-7

cdr3_aa: CASSEDTNYGYTF
cdr3_nt: TGCGCCAGCAGCGAGGACACTAACTATGGCTACACCTTC
v_call: TRBV5-1
d_call: -
clone_size: few
j_call: TRBJ1-2

cdr3_aa: CASSQVGTSGDTQYF
cdr3_nt: TGTGCCAGCAGCCAAGTCGGGACTAGCGGAGATACGCAGTATTTT
v_call: TRBV14
d_call: TRBD2
clone_size: few
j_call: TRBJ2-3

cdr3_aa: CATSDKGGTVNTEAFF
cdr3_nt: TGTGCCACCAGTGACAAGGGAGGTACAGTGAACACTGAAGCTTTCTTT
v_call: TRBV24-1
d_call: -
clone_size: -
j_call: TRBJ1-1

cdr3_aa: CASSAWDGGYRRAFF
cdr3_nt: TGTGCCAGCAGCGCCTGGGACGGGGGATACAGGAGAGCTTTCTTT
v_call: TRBV11-2
d_call: -
clone_size: -
j_call: TRBJ1-1

cdr3_aa: CASSPEDLAGGTYNEQFF
cdr3_nt: TGTGCCAGCAGCCCTGAAGATCTAGCGGGGGGCACCTACAATGAGCAGTTCTTC
v_call: TRBV7-3
d_call: TRBD2
clone_size: -
j_call: TRBJ2-1

cdr3_aa: CASSLQGRRDTQYF
cdr3_nt: TGTGCCAGCAGCTTGCAGGGCCGGAGAGATACGCAGTATTTT
v_call: TRBV7-9
d_call: -
clone_size: -
j_call: TRBJ2-3

cdr3_aa: CASSYATSGRTDTQYF
cdr3_nt: TGTGCCAGCAGTTACGCCACTAGCGGCCGCACAGATACGCAGTATTTT
v_call: TRBV6-6
d_call: TRBD2
clone_size: -
j_call: TRBJ2-3

cdr3_aa: CASRWDRGNSNQPQHF
cdr3_nt: TGTGCCAGTAGATGGGACAGGGGGAATAGCAATCAGCCCCAGCATTTT
v_call: TRBV19
d_call: TRBD1
clone_size: -
j_call: TRBJ1-5

cdr3_aa: CASSSSVGALTDTQYF
cdr3_nt: TGTGCCAGCAGCTCCTCGGTGGGGGCGCTCACAGATACGCAGTATTTT
v_call: TRBV7-9
d_call: -
clone_size: -
j_call: TRBJ2-3

cdr3_aa: CASSLEIQGSHNSPLHF
cdr3_nt: TGCGCCAGCAGCTTGGAAATCCAGGGTTCCCATAATTCACCCCTCCACTTT
v_call: TRBV5-1
d_call: -
clone_size: -
j_call: TRBJ1-6

cdr3_aa: CASSDDRGWGGYTF
cdr3_nt: TGTGCCAGCAGCGACGACAGGGGATGGGGAGGCTACACCTTC
v_call: TRBV9
d_call: TRBD1
clone_size: -
j_call: TRBJ1-2

cdr3_aa: CASSRPRQGGRTGELFF
cdr3_nt: TGTGCCAGCAGCCGTCCCCGACAGGGAGGACGGACCGGGGAGCTGTTTTTT
v_call: TRBV6-2/TRBV6-3
d_call: -
clone_size: -
j_call: TRBJ2-2

cdr3_aa: CASSPGAYEQYF
cdr3_nt: TGTGCCAGCAGCCCGGGGGCCTACGAGCAGTACTTC
v_call: TRBV12-3/TRBV12-4
d_call: -
clone_size: -
j_call: TRBJ2-7

cdr3_aa: CASSSGTASREETQYF
cdr3_nt: TGTGCCAGCAGCTCCGGGACTGCAAGCAGAGAGGAGACCCAGTACTTC
v_call: TRBV11-3
d_call: -
clone_size: -
j_call: TRBJ2-5

cdr3_aa: CASSPPHRVNTEAFF
cdr3_nt: TGTGCCAGCAGCCCCCCCCACAGGGTTAACACTGAAGCTTTCTTT
v_call: TRBV28
d_call: -
clone_size: -
j_call: TRBJ1-1

cdr3_aa: CASGQGASTDTQYF
cdr3_nt: TGTGCCAGCGGACAGGGGGCTAGCACAGATACGCAGTATTTT
v_call: TRBV2
d_call: TRBD1
clone_size: -
j_call: TRBJ2-3

cdr3_aa: CAWSVGTGGDNQPQHF
cdr3_nt: TGTGCCTGGAGTGTCGGGACAGGGGGAGATAATCAGCCCCAGCATTTT
v_call: TRBV30
d_call: TRBD1
clone_size: -
j_call: TRBJ1-5

cdr3_aa: CASSPGVAPDTQYF
cdr3_nt: TGTGCCAGCTCACCTGGAGTCGCCCCAGATACGCAGTATTTT
v_call: TRBV18
d_call: -
clone_size: -
j_call: TRBJ2-3

cdr3_aa: CASRGREGASGRKAGELFF
cdr3_nt: TGTGCCAGCAGGGGCAGGGAAGGGGCTAGCGGGAGGAAAGCCGGGGAGCTGTTTTTT
v_call: TRBV2
d_call: TRBD2
clone_size: -
j_call: TRBJ2-2

cdr3_aa: CASSYDVRGYEQYF
cdr3_nt: TGTGCCAGCAGTTACGATGTCAGGGGATACGAGCAGTACTTC
v_call: TRBV6-5
d_call: -
clone_size: once
j_call: TRBJ2-7

cdr3_aa: CASSRGQYPSNQPQHF
cdr3_nt: TGTGCCAGTAGTAGGGGACAGTACCCTAGCAATCAGCCCCAGCATTTT
v_call: TRBV19
d_call: TRBD1
clone_size: -
j_call: TRBJ1-5

cdr3_aa: CASQAGGNGYGYTF
cdr3_nt: TGTGCCAGCCAAGCAGGGGGCAATGGCTATGGCTACACCTTC
v_call: TRBV2
d_call: TRBD1
clone_size: -
j_call: TRBJ1-2

cdr3_aa: CASSLLGRGEKQETQYF
cdr3_nt: TGTGCCAGCAGCTTGCTCGGCAGGGGCGAAAAACAAGAGACCCAGTACTTC
v_call: TRBV5-4
d_call: -
clone_size: -
j_call: TRBJ2-5